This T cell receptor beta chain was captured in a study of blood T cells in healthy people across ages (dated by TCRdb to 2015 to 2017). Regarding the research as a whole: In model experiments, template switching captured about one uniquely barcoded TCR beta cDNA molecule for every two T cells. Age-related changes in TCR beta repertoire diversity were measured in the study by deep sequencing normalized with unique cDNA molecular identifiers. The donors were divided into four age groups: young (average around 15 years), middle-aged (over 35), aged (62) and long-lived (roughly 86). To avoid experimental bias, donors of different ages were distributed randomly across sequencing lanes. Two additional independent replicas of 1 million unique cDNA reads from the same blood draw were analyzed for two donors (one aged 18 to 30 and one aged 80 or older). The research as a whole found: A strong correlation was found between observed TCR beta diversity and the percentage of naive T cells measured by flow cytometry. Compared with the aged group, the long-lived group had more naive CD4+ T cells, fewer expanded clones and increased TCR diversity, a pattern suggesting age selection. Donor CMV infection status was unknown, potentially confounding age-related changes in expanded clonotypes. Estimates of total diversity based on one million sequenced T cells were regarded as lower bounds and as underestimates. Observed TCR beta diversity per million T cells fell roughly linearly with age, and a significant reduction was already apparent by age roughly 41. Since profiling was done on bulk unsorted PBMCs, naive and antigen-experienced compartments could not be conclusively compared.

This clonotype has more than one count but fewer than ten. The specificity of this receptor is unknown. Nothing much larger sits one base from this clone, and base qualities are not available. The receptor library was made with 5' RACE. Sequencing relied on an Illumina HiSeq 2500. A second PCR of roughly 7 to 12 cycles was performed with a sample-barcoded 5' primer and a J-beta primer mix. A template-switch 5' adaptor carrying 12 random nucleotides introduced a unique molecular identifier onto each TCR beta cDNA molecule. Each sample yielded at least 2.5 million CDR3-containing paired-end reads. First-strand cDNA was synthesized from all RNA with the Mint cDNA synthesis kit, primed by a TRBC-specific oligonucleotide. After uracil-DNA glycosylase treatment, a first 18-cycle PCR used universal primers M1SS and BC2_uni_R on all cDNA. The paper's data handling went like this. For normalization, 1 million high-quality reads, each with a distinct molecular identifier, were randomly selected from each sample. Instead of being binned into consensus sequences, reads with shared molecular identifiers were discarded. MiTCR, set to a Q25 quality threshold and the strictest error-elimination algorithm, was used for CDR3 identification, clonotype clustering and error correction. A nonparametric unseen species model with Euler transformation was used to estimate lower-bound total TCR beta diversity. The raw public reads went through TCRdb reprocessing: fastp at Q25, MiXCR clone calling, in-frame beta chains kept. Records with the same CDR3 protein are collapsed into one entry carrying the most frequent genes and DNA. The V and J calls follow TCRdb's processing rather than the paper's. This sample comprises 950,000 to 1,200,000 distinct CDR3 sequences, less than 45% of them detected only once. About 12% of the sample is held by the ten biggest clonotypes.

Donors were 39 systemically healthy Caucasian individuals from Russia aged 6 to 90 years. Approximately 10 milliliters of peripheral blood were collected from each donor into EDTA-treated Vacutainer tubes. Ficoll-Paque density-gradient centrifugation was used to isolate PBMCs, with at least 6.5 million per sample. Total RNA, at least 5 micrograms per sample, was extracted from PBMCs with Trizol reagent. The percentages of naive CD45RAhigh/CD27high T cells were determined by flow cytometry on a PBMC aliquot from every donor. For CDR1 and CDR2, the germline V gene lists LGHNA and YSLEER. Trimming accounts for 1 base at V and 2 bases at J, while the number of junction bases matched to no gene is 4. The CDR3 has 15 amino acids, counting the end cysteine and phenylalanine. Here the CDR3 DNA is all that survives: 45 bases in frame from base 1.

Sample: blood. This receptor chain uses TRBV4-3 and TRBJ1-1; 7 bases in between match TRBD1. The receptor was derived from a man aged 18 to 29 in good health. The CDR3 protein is CASSQGDRINTEAFF. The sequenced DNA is TGCGCCAGCAGCCAAGGGGACAGAATTAACACTGAAGCTTTCTTT.